What follows are 13 T cell receptor beta chains derived from one specimen sequenced in a study of T-cell reconstitution after alpha-beta-depleted transplantation in children. Preparation of the TCRbeta library used unique molecular identifiers. TCRdb called the PCR reads again in MiXCR, with one record for every CDR3 protein. Of about 500,000 distinct CDR3 sequences in the sample, about 33% were seen once. The sequences come from PBMCs from the stem cell graft donor, collected from the stem cell graft. The receptors derive from a human donor who donated a stem cell graft to a child with aplastic anemia.

V and J are TRBV12-3 or TRBV12-4 and TRBJ1-2; D gene unclear. V dropped 3 bases and J dropped 7 bases, with 12 bases sitting between them. The CDR3 loop spans 13 amino acids. The DNA for the CDR3 is TGTGCCAGCAGTTTGATCCGGGGTATTGGCTACACCTTC. Protein product: CASSLIRGIGYTF.

The rearrangement links TRBV6-1 to TRBJ2-1, with TRBD2 as a possible D gene (7 bases). The CDR3 has 15 residues. Germline V gene lookup returns CDR1 MNHNS and CDR2 SASEGT. The V gene lost 9 bases and the J gene lost 1 base, with 16 bases spanning the gap. In DNA, the CDR3 is TGTGCCAGTCCTAAAGGGGGGGGGTCCTACAATGAGCAGTTCTTC. Residues: CASPKGGGSYNEQFF.

V gene TRBV29-1 combines with J gene TRBJ1-2; D gene uncertain. This CDR3 comprises 12 residues. Trimming left V 6 bases short and J 5 bases short, with 13 bases between. Germline V gene sequence: CDR1 SQVTM, CDR2 ANQGSEA. CDR3 region: CSVWGGPYGYTF. For the CDR3, the DNA is TGCAGCGTGTGGGGAGGACCTTATGGCTACACCTTC.

The rearrangement joins TRBV4-1 to TRBJ2-7, with 9 bases identical to TRBD1. The V and J ends lost 0 bases and 5 bases, in that order; junction bases with no gene match: 5. The CDR3 contains 15 residues. The germline gives CDR1 MGHRA, CDR2 YSYEKL. The CDR3 DNA is TGCGCCAGCAGCCAAGATACAGGGGGCTACAACGAGCAGTACTTC. It is translated as CASSQDTGGYNEQYF.

The rearrangement uses TRBV14 and TRBJ2-2; TRBD2 matches 11 bases. The CDR3 sequence is 18 residues long. Germline V gene data show CDR1 as SGHDN and CDR2 as FVKESK. Trimming at V came to 4 bases and at J to 1 base, leaving 8 bases not matched to a gene. The CDR3 DNA reads as TGTGCCAGCAGCCCGAGGGGCACTAGCGGGGGGAACACCGGGGAGCTGTTTTTT. Its translation is CASSPRGTSGGNTGELFF.

This clonotype was seen more than once but under ten times. J is TRBJ2-7 and V is TRBV7-2, with D possibly matching TRBD2 (6 bases). This CDR3 comprises 14 residues. With 3 bases removed from V and 5 bases from J, the gap between germline ends came to 14 bases. From germline, CDR1 is SGHTA and CDR2 FQGNSA. The chain's CDR3 is CASSLGRGPHEQYF. The CDR3 nucleotides read TGTGCCAGCAGCTTGGGGCGGGGTCCCCACGAGCAGTACTTC.

This clonotype was observed a few times. This CDR3 reads CATSRGDTTSYEQYF. CDR3 bases: TGTGCCACCAGCAGAGGTGACACCACCTCCTACGAGCAGTACTTC. The V call is TRBV15, the J call TRBJ2-7; D remains unclear. The CDR3 is 15 residues long. V was shortened by 1 base and J by 0 bases, with 10 bases between the two germline ends. From germline, CDR1 is LNHNV and CDR2 YYDKDF (reference sequence).

The gene calls are TRBV21-1 and TRBJ2-1; the D call of TRBD2 is as the table states it, not checked on the DNA. TRBV21-1 constitutes a pseudogene. This CDR3 comprises 17 residues. This CDR3 reads CASSKSRTSGPRNEQFF. The CDR3 region has the DNA TGTGCCAGCAGCAAAAGCCGGACTAGCGGACCGAGGAATGAGCAGTTCTTC.

The chain joins TRBV12-2 to TRBJ1-5; TRBD1 is the table's D call, not checked against the DNA. TRBV12-2 corresponds to a pseudogene. The CDR3 is made up of 16 amino acids. The CDR3 here is CASRLAPDLSNQPQHF. The CDR3 DNA sequence: TGTGCAAGTCGCTTAGCTCCCGACCTTAGCAATCAGCCCCAGCATTTT.

This clonotype appeared a single time. The gene calls are TRBV29-1 and TRBJ2-2, with 10 bases fitting TRBD1. Trimming cost V 7 bases and J 1 base; bases outside gene matches: 9. Germline CDR1 SQVTM, CDR2 ANQGSEA. The CDR3 has 16 residues. The CDR3 loop is CSADPGDRGNTGELFF. CDR3 DNA sequence: TGCAGCGCCGATCCGGGGGACAGGGGGAACACCGGGGAGCTGTTTTTT.

This clonotype came up a few times. The V gene is TRBV6-5, the J gene TRBJ1-2; D gene unclear. The germline V and J ends were trimmed by 5 bases and 2 bases, with 9 bases remaining between them. Germline CDR1 MNHEY, CDR2 SVGAGI. The CDR3 consists of 13 residues. The CDR3 DNA reads TGTGCCAGCAGTACGCGGCTCAACTATGGCTACACCTTC. Its translation: CASSTRLNYGYTF.

J is TRBJ2-2 and V is TRBV5-1; 7 bases line up with TRBD2. Germline trimming cut 6 bases from V and 4 bases from J; bases unmatched to any gene: 6. Germline V gene data show CDR1 as SGHRS and CDR2 as YFSETQ. This CDR3 contains 14 residues. The CDR3 DNA sequence: TGCGCCAGCAATACCGGGACTACCACCGGGGAGCTGTTTTTT. It encodes CASNTGTTTGELFF.

This chain uses TRBV27 with TRBJ2-2; D may be TRBD1 (6 bases). V shed 5 bases and J shed 2 bases, with 12 bases lying between them. The CDR3 runs to 15 residues. Germline V CDR1 and CDR2: MNHEY, SMNVEV (reference sequence). The CDR3 here is CASSRRDKNTGELFF. CDR3 nucleotides: TGTGCCAGCAGTCGCCGGGACAAAAACACCGGGGAGCTGTTTTTT.